One T cell receptor (beta chain) is described in this entry. Its recognized antigen is unknown. Per-base qualities were not stored, and no clone one base away is much larger. Samples from volunteer blood donors who had recovered from COVID-19 were contributed by a second Seattle source. The collaborating institutions used their own protocols to collect whole blood in K2EDTA tubes. For TCRbeta analysis, collaborators shipped samples in one of three forms: frozen whole blood, isolated PBMCs, or DNA extracted from either of those sample types. The sample belongs to a study of blood T cell repertoires in COVID-19 (TCRdb year 2020). Regarding the complete study: Collaborator samples came from the United States, Italy and Spain and covered acute and convalescent phases of COVID-19. Samples were obtained from the ongoing ImmuneRACE study (first 160 participants) and from about 1,300 subjects provided by 6 global collaborators. Deeply sampled blood TCRbeta repertoires from subjects exposed to, actively infected with, or recovered from COVID-19 were included in the dataset. Where HLA class I and class II types were available, the types were taken from metadata supplied by the sample provider, not from assay-based typing. Nearly every sample came with metadata listing a de-identified subject ID, COVID-19 status, age in years and sex. The prospective study material was composed of cDNA or gDNA derived from T cells, B-cell-depleted T cells, or PBMCs. A freely available public database, intended as a resource for researchers studying the immune response to SARS-CoV-2, is where the repertoires were released. General findings and caveats noted by the study authors: Clinical and demographic metadata were provided uncurated, with the amount varying by source and participant.

Reading from cysteine to phenylalanine, the CDR3 counts 14 amino acids. Only the CDR3 part of the read is kept: 42 bases, read in frame from the first base. V and J lose 3 bases and 5 bases, and a span of 14 bases separates them. From a lookup of the germline V gene, CDR1 and CDR2 are SGDLS and YYNGEE. TCRbeta CDR3 regions were amplified from genomic DNA using the immunoSEQ Assay, a bias-controlled multiplex PCR. The source study handled its data this way. Nucleated cell counts per sample were estimated from amplification of reference gene primers within the assay. To quantify the absolute abundance of each unique TCRbeta CDR3 rearrangement, sequence reads were collapsed and filtered. Productive Simpson clonality was computed per sample as the square root of Simpson's diversity index over productive rearrangements. The immuneACCESS repertoire file appears here via TCRdb, limited to in-frame rearrangements. These files lack a portion of the clones; in checked studies, under half of the deficit traces to unresolved V genes, and the cause of the others is not known. The DNA gave D and trimming, while V, J and clone size come from that table. In this sample the table shows 270,000 or so clones, 85% to 90% of which occur a single time. The biggest ten clones account for approximately 4.6% of the sample.

What was sequenced was peripheral blood. The TCR originated in a woman aged 40 to 50 who had recovered from COVID-19. The rearranged segments are TRBV9 and TRBJ1-2, and TRBD1 may be the D gene, going by 6 matching bases. The nucleotide sequence is TGTGCCAGCAGCGCCGCTTCAGGGGCGTATGGCTACACCTTC. Translation gives CASSAASGAYGYTF.